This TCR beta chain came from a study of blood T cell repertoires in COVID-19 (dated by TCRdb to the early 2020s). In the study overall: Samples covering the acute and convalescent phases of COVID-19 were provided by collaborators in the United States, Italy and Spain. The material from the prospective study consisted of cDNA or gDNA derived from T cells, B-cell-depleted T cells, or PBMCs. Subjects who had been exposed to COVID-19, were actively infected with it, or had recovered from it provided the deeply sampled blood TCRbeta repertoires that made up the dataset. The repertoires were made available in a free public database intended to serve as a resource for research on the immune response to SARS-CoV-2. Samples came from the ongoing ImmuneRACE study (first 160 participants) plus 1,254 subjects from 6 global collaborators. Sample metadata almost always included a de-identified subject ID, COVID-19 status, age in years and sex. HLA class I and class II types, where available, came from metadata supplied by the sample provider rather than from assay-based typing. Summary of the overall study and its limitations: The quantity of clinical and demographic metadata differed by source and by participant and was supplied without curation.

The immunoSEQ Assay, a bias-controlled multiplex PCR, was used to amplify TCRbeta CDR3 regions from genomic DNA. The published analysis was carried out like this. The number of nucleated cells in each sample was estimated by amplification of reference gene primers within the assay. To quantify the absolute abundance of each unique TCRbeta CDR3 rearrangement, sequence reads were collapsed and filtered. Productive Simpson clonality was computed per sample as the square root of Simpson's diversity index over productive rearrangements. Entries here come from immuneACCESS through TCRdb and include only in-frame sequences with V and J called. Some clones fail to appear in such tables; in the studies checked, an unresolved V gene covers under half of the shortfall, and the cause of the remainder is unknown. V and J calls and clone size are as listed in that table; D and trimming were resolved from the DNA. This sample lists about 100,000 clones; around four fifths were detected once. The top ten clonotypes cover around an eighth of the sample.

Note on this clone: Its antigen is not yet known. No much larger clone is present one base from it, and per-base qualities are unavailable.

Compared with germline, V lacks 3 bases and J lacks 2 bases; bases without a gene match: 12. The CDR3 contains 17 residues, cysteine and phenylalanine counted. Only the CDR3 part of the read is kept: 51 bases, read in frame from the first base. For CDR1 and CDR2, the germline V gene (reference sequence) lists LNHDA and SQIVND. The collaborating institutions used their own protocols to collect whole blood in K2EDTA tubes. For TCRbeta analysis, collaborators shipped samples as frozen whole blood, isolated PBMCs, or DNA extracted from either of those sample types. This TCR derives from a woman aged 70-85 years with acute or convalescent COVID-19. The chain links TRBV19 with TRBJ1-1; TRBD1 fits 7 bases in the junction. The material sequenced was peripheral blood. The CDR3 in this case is CASSIPPGQTLNTEAFF. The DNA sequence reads TGTGCCAGTAGTATCCCCCCGGGACAGACTCTTAACACTGAAGCTTTCTTT.